Below, 17 T cell receptor beta chains from the same sample are listed, as sequenced in a study of patients and donors after allogeneic stem cell transplantation. TCRdb analysed the RT-PCR reads with MiXCR anew, one entry per CDR3 protein. The sample lists approximately 98,000 distinct CDR3 sequences, around 38% occurring once. The sequenced sample was blood, either unsorted or a sorted T cell fraction (not recorded which). The receptors here all came from a human donor who was either an allogeneic HSCT recipient or a stem cell or donor lymphocyte infusion donor (not recorded which). It is not recorded whose cells these are; they may come from a transplant donor.

The CDR3 DNA reads TGTGCCAGCGGAGACAGGAAGAACACTGAAGCTTTCTTT. Its protein is CASGDRKNTEAFF. The chain employs TRBV12-3 or TRBV12-4 and TRBJ1-1, with D tentatively TRBD1 (6 bases). The V gene lost 8 bases and the J gene lost 1 base, with 11 bases spanning the gap. The CDR3 contains 13 residues.

The J gene is TRBJ1-5, the V gene TRBV10-3; TRBD1 aligns across 10 bases. V dropped 2 bases and J dropped 0; count of bases not matched to a gene: 10. The germline V gene has CDR1 ENHRY and CDR2 SYGVKD. This CDR3 is built from 19 residues. As DNA, the CDR3 is TGTGCCATCAGTGAGCCCCCGGGACAGGGGCTTAGTAGCAATCAGCCCCAGCATTTT. Its translation: CAISEPPGQGLSSNQPQHF.

There are a few counts of this clonotype. This chain joins TRBV20-1 and TRBJ1-2, with D tentatively TRBD1 (5 bases). The germline gives CDR1 DFQATT, CDR2 SNEGSKA (reference sequence). CDR3 length equals 13 residues. V was trimmed by 0 bases and J by 6 bases, leaving 11 bases between them. The CDR3 DNA reads TGCAGTGCTAGAGAAATTCAGGGCCATGGCTACACCTTC. Protein product: CSAREIQGHGYTF.

V usage is TRBV3-1 and J usage is TRBJ1-3; TRBD1 agrees at 7 bases. The V and J ends lost 4 bases and 5 bases, in that order; junction bases with no gene match: 11. Germline V gene sequence: CDR1 LGHDT, CDR2 YNNKEL (reference sequence). This CDR3 spans 16 amino acids. CDR3 in amino acids: CASSRLATGQRNTIYF. CDR3 DNA sequence: TGTGCCAGCAGCCGGCTCGCGACAGGGCAGAGAAACACCATATATTTT.

This chain uses TRBV4-3 with TRBJ2-1; D not resolved. Germline assignment: CDR1 LGHNA and CDR2 YSLEER. This CDR3 is built from 14 residues. V was clipped by 0 bases and J by 5 bases, with 8 bases between them. CDR3 loop: CASSQDGVNNEQFF. Here the CDR3 DNA reads TGCGCCAGCAGCCAAGATGGGGTAAACAATGAGCAGTTCTTC.

V gene TRBV6-6 combines with J gene TRBJ1-2, with D perhaps matching TRBD1 (5 bases). Trimming left V 5 bases short and J 11 bases short, with 18 bases between. The CDR3 has 13 residues. Per germline, CDR1 MNHNY and CDR2 SVGAGI (reference sequence). The CDR3 DNA sequence: TGTGCCAGCAGTCACCGGACATTGGAGACGTACACCTTC. Translating gives CASSHRTLETYTF.

J is TRBJ2-1 and V is TRBV5-1, with D maybe TRBD2 (6 bases). The length of the CDR3 is 15 residues. Germline-derived CDR1 and CDR2 are SGHRS and YFSETQ. Trimming shortened V by 1 base and J by 9 bases, and 17 bases separated the two germline ends. The CDR3 loop reads CASSLNRLVTPEQFF. For the CDR3, the DNA is TGCGCCAGCAGCTTGAATAGACTAGTCACTCCTGAGCAGTTCTTC.

The chain is built from TRBV15 and TRBJ1-3, with TRBD1 identical over 7 bases. After removal of 0 bases from V and 4 bases from J, the junction contained 6 bases not matched to a gene. The CDR3 runs to 16 residues. Germline V CDR1 and CDR2: LNHNV, YYDKDF (reference sequence). The CDR3 DNA reads TGTGCCACCAGCAGAGACCCCGGGACAGTCGGAAACACCATATATTTT. The encoded protein is CATSRDPGTVGNTIYF. Based on the CDR3 plus reference TRBV15 and TRBJ1-3, the full variable domain is DAMVIQNPRYQVTQFGKPVTLSCSQTLNHNVMYWYQQKSSQAPKLLFHYYDKDFNNEADTPDNFQSRRPNTSFCFLDIRSPGLGDTAMYLCATSRDPGTVGNTIYFGEGSWLTVV.

This sequence joins TRBV20-1 and TRBJ2-1; a weak D match, TRBD2 (6 bases). Germline-derived CDR1 and CDR2 are DFQATT and SNEGSKA (reference sequence). With 0 bases removed from V and 4 bases from J, the gap between germline ends came to 19 bases. The CDR3 extends over 17 amino acids. As DNA, the CDR3 is TGCAGTGCTAGAGAGGAGGGACTGTCTCCGAGGTACAATGAGCAGTTCTTC. Translated: CSAREEGLSPRYNEQFF.

The CDR3: CASTPGGDEQFF. The CDR3 DNA sequence: TGTGCCAGCACCCCAGGAGGGGATGAGCAGTTCTTC. J is TRBJ2-1 and V is TRBV28, with D maybe TRBD2 (6 bases). The CDR3 is 12 residues long. V lost 7 bases and J 8 bases, leaving 12 bases between the germline ends. Germline CDR1 reads MDHEN; CDR2 reads SYDVKM.

This chain uses TRBV7-9 with TRBJ2-1, with D perhaps being TRBD1 or TRBD2 (6 bases each). This CDR3 spans 17 amino acids. Germline-derived CDR1 and CDR2 are SEHNR and FQNEAQ (reference sequence). The ends were cut back, 5 bases at V and 0 bases at J, with 17 bases in the middle. CDR3 DNA: TGTGCCAGCAGCCCAGGAGGGGGGATAATCTCCTACAATGAGCAGTTCTTC. Protein: CASSPGGGIISYNEQFF.

This clonotype has only a few counts. This sequence joins TRBV25-1 and TRBJ1-5, with D unresolved. The CDR3 covers 15 residues. Germline assignment: CDR1 MGHDK and CDR2 SYGVNS. V lost 2 bases and J 9 bases, leaving 17 bases between the germline ends. The CDR3 region is CASSETDSDGRPQHF. The CDR3 DNA reads as TGTGCCAGCAGTGAAACGGACTCGGACGGGCGGCCCCAGCATTTT.

The V gene is TRBV11-3, the J gene TRBJ2-3, with no clear D. Germline CDR1 SGHNT, CDR2 YENEEA. This CDR3 contains 14 residues. Trimming stripped 2 bases from V and 4 bases from J, with 10 bases between. This CDR3 is CASSLPYRADTQYF. Written as DNA, the CDR3 is TGTGCCAGCAGCTTACCTTACCGCGCAGATACGCAGTATTTT.

The chain is built from TRBV12-3 or TRBV12-4 and TRBJ2-3, with 9 nucleotides matching TRBD1. The CDR3 spans 16 residues. The trim removed 6 bases at V and 2 bases at J, leaving 9 bases unmatched. In DNA form, the CDR3 reads TGTGCCAGCAGCATCGGACAGGGGAGGGCCACAGATACGCAGTATTTT. It translates to CASSIGQGRATDTQYF.

The rearrangement uses TRBV20-1 and TRBJ2-3; a possible D gene is TRBD1 (6 bases). Germline CDR1 and CDR2: DFQATT and SNEGSKA (reference sequence). The CDR3 length is 14 residues. V lost 6 bases and J 1 base, leaving 14 bases between the germline ends. The CDR3 DNA follows: TGCAGTGCAAGACAGGCCCTAGGCACAGATACGCAGTATTTT. The encoded protein is CSARQALGTDTQYF.

This clonotype was picked up one time. The chain joins TRBV7-9 to TRBJ1-1; no reliable D call. The CDR3 is 10 amino acids. CDR1 is SEHNR, CDR2 FQNEAQ, per germline (reference sequence). V shed 5 bases and J shed 10 bases, with 8 bases lying between them. DNA for the CDR3: TGTGCCAGCAGCCCCACTCGAGCTTTCTTT. Its translation is CASSPTRAFF.

V usage is TRBV6-6 and J usage is TRBJ1-4; D gene unclear. The CDR3 has 13 residues. V was clipped by 6 bases and J by 5 bases, with 10 bases between them. CDR1 and CDR2 (germline): MNHNY, SVGAGI (reference sequence). The CDR3 DNA reads as TGTGCCAGCAGCTCGGTCGAAAATGAAAAACTGTTTTTT. Its protein product is CASSSVENEKLFF.